Each of the 20 T cell receptor beta chains below was sequenced from the same sample in a study of beta chain features in type 1 diabetes. cDNA synthesis used the whole RNA isolate, giving expressed TCRB sequences. Sequencing used immunoSEQ multiplex PCR; TCRdb keeps in-frame clones, though not all of them. The data hold 160,000 or so clones, with 11% observed a single time. The source material was central memory CD4+ T cells from blood. The receptors here all came from a man in his late teens or twenties in good health.

CDR3 coding DNA: TGTGCCAGCAGCTTGGGAGCTGGGACAGATGAGCAGTTCTTC. Translation: CASSLGAGTDEQFF. V is TRBV5-6 and J is TRBJ2-1; 7 nucleotides match TRBD1. This CDR3 contains 14 residues. CDR1 SGHDT and CDR2 YYEEEE come from the germline V gene. V lost 0 bases to trimming and J lost 8 bases; unmatched junction nucleotides: 5.

The chain joins TRBV14 to TRBJ2-3; a weak D match, TRBD1 (5 bases). This CDR3 is 12 amino acids long. Looked up from germline, CDR1 is SGHDN and CDR2 is FVKESK. The V end lost 4 bases, the J end lost 3 bases, and 5 bases lay between the germline ends. The CDR3 bases are TGTGCCAGCAGCCGACAGACAGATACGCAGTATTTT. The encoded protein is CASSRQTDTQYF.

This clone came up many times. The chain is built from TRBV7-8 and TRBJ2-3; 8 bases match TRBD1. Germline CDR1 is SGHVS and CDR2 is FQNEAQ. J was trimmed by 1 base and V by 5 bases; bases with no gene match: 5. The CDR3 runs to 15 residues. This chain's CDR3 is CASSPGQGGTDTQYF. CDR3 nucleotides: TGTGCCAGCAGCCCCGGACAGGGCGGCACAGATACGCAGTATTTT.

This clone was seen only a few times. The gene calls are TRBV7-2 and TRBJ2-3; tentatively, D is TRBD1 (6 bases). V dropped 5 bases and J dropped 5 bases, with 17 bases sitting between them. Germline lookup yields CDR1 SGHTA and CDR2 FQGNSA. This CDR3 has 15 amino acids. The CDR3 nucleotides read TGTGCCAGCAGCCTCGAAGGGGGAAGGGGAGATACGCAGTATTTT. Its translation: CASSLEGGRGDTQYF.

This clone turned up a few times. The CDR3 DNA reads as TGTGCCAGCAGCTTGATAGCAGGGGGCACTGAAGCTTTCTTT. Encoded protein: CASSLIAGGTEAFF. The V call is TRBV5-6, the J call TRBJ1-1, with TRBD1 matching over 7 bases. Germline CDR1 SGHDT, CDR2 YYEEEE. V was clipped by 1 base and J by 4 bases; unmatched bases: 4. The CDR3 covers 14 residues.

This chain joins TRBV7-3 and TRBJ2-1; the match to TRBD2 covers 14 bases. This CDR3 has 17 residues. V shed 5 bases and J 5 bases; nucleotides not matched to a gene: 8. Germline CDR1 reads SGHTA; CDR2 reads FQGTGA. This chain's CDR3 is CASSPPGLAGANNEQFF. CDR3 nucleotides: TGTGCCAGCAGCCCGCCGGGACTAGCGGGGGCAAACAATGAGCAGTTCTTC. The full variable domain, with the rest looked up from reference TRBV7-3 and TRBJ2-1, is GAGVSQTPSNKVTEKGKYVELRCDPISGHTALYWYRQSLGQGPEFLIYFQGTGAADDSGLPNDRFFAVRPEGSVSTLKIQRTERGDSAVYLCASSPPGLAGANNEQFFGPGTRLTVL.

The V call is TRBV14, the J call TRBJ1-1; D not resolved. CDR1 and CDR2 (germline): SGHDN, FVKESK. This CDR3 is 13 amino acids long. Trimming stripped 6 bases from V and 1 base from J, with 9 bases between. The CDR3 nucleotides are TGTGCCAGCAGTTCGGACCAGAACACTGAAGCTTTCTTT. It translates to CASSSDQNTEAFF.

The CDR3 coding sequence is TGCGCCAGCAGCTGGCGGGAGGGCCGTAAAGTGTCTGATACGCAGTATTTT. It specifies CASSWREGRKVSDTQYF. The chain recombines TRBV5-1 with TRBJ2-3, with 9 bases lining up with TRBD2. The ends lost 3 bases at V and 6 bases at J; junction bases unmatched: 14. Per germline, CDR1 SGHRS and CDR2 YFSETQ. The CDR3 sequence is 17 residues long.

The V and J genes are TRBV7-9 and TRBJ1-5; D ambiguous. Deletions cut 1 base from V and 6 bases from J, with 10 bases between. Germline values: CDR1 SEHNR, CDR2 FQNEAQ (reference sequence). CDR3 length equals 14 residues. The CDR3 nucleotides read TGTGCCAGCAGCTTAGGAGGGATGGGTCAGCCCCAGCATTTT. This encodes CASSLGGMGQPQHF.

This clone was observed a few times. The same CDR3 can be traced to other DNA sequences in this sample. The CDR3 sequence is CASSGDRGYEQYF. CDR3 bases: TGTGCCAGCAGCGGCGACAGGGGCTACGAGCAGTACTTC. The chain has TRBV9 and TRBJ2-7, with TRBD1 identical over 8 bases. V dropped 3 bases and J dropped 3; count of bases not matched to a gene: 2. The CDR3 totals 13 residues. CDR1 is SGDLS and CDR2 is YYNGEE in the germline V gene.

This clone was counted ten times or more. The gene calls are TRBV7-2 and TRBJ2-4; 8 bases fit TRBD1. The CDR3 runs 13 residues. Looked up from germline, CDR1 is SGHTA and CDR2 is FQGNSA. Trimming cost V 5 bases and J 6 bases; bases outside gene matches: 3. The CDR3 spells CASSVGQGNIQYF. CDR3 DNA sequence: TGTGCCAGCAGCGTCGGACAGGGAAACATTCAGTACTTC.

The rearrangement uses TRBV10-3 and TRBJ2-7; D is unclear. In germline, CDR1 is ENHRY, CDR2 SYGVKD. The CDR3 consists of 13 residues. The V end was cut by 5 bases, the J end by 7 bases, with 15 bases between. CDR3 sequence (DNA): TGTGCCATCAGTACGGGTCCAGAAGGGGAGCAGTACTTC. As protein: CAISTGPEGEQYF.

The chain is built from TRBV25-1 and TRBJ1-2, with 8 nucleotides matching TRBD1. Germline loops: CDR1 MGHDK, CDR2 SYGVNS. This CDR3 contains 15 residues. V lost 8 bases and J lost 4; bases outside the gene matches: 12. The CDR3 reads CASGTRDRGSYGYTF. DNA for the CDR3: TGTGCCAGCGGCACACGAGACAGGGGATCCTATGGCTACACCTTC.

This chain links TRBV18 with TRBJ2-5; D is perhaps TRBD1 (6 bases). The V and J ends lost 3 bases and 2 bases respectively, with 22 bases between them. Germline CDR1 and CDR2: KGHSH and LQKENI. The CDR3 has 18 amino acids. The CDR3 coding sequence is TGTGCCAGCTCACCGCTGGGGGCCGGGAAAAGGCCACAAGAGACCCAGTACTTC. Its translation is CASSPLGAGKRPQETQYF.

This clone was detected only a few times. At the DNA level, this CDR3 is encoded by other sequences in the same sample as well. The chain combines TRBV5-1 with TRBJ2-5; TRBD1 is a possible D gene (5 bases). V lost 0 bases, J lost 1 base, and 7 bases lay in between. The CDR3 covers 14 residues. The V gene's germline CDR1 is SGHRS and CDR2 YFSETQ. CDR3 in DNA: TGCGCCAGCAGCTTGGGACAGCTCCAAGAGACCCAGTACTTC. Translating it yields CASSLGQLQETQYF.

This clone showed up just a few times. The chain links TRBV19 to TRBJ1-5, with TRBD1 as a possible D gene (5 bases). Looked up from germline, CDR1 is LNHDA and CDR2 is SQIVND (reference sequence). The CDR3 loop spans 13 amino acids. Trimming pared 9 bases from V and 2 bases from J, leaving 11 bases between. In nucleotides, the CDR3 is TGTGCCAGCGGAGCGGGGGGCAATCAGCCCCAGCATTTT. Translated, it gives CASGAGGNQPQHF.

The table lists this clone with a few counts. The chain has TRBV29-1 and TRBJ2-2; tentatively, D is TRBD1 (6 bases). CDR1 and CDR2 from the germline V gene are SQVTM and ANQGSEA. This CDR3 contains 14 residues. V lost 7 bases and J lost 2, with 14 bases in between. DNA for the CDR3: TGCAGCGGTCGGCCGGGACAAAACACCGGGGAGCTGTTTTTT. Amino acids: CSGRPGQNTGELFF.

This chain uses TRBV25-1 with TRBJ2-7; 11 nucleotides align to TRBD2. The CDR3 contains 17 residues. Per germline, CDR1 MGHDK and CDR2 SYGVNS. The V segment lost 4 bases and the J segment 1 base; nucleotides outside the gene matches: 9. The CDR3: CASSAPLGLAASYEQYF. DNA of the CDR3: TGTGCCAGCAGTGCCCCCCTGGGACTAGCGGCGTCCTACGAGCAGTACTTC.

This rearrangement joins TRBV11-3 to TRBJ2-7, with D uncertain. V was trimmed by 4 bases and J by 0 bases, leaving 16 bases between them. CDR3 size: 16 residues. CDR1 and CDR2 (germline): SGHNT, YENEEA. The CDR3 region is CASSSVLTRSSYEQYF. DNA for the CDR3: TGTGCCAGCAGCTCCGTTCTGACAAGGAGCTCCTACGAGCAGTACTTC.

This clone was counted between two and nine times. The chain links TRBV25-1 to TRBJ2-5; 7 bases agree with TRBD1. Germline assignment: CDR1 MGHDK and CDR2 SYGVNS. The CDR3 runs 14 residues. V shed 3 bases and J 7 bases; nucleotides not matched to a gene: 8. The CDR3 DNA reads TGTGCCAGCAGTGATGATAGGGGGCGAGGGACCCAGTACTTC. It translates to CASSDDRGRGTQYF.